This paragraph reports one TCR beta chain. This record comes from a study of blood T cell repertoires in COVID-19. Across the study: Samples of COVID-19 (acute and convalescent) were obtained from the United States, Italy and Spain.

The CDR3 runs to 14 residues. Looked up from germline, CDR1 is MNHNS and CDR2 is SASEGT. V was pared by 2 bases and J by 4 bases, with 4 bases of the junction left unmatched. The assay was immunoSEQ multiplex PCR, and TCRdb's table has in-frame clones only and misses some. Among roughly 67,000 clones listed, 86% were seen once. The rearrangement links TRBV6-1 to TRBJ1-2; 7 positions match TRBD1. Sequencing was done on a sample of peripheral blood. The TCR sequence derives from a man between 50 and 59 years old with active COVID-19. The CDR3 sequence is CASSEFGQAYGYTF. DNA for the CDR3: TGTGCCAGCAGTGAATTCGGACAGGCCTATGGCTACACCTTC.